This T cell receptor (beta chain) originates from a study of T cell repertoires in cytomegalovirus infection. For the study at large: Indications came from public TCR beta signatures; they pointed to CMV infection and to a matching HLA type.

The CDR3 loop spans 14 amino acids. Germline V gene lookup returns CDR1 MNHNS and CDR2 SASEGT. Trimming cost V 6 bases and J 10 bases, with 19 bases left between them. This clonotype was seen a handful of times. One entry per CDR3 protein results from TCRdb running MiXCR on the reads. This repertoire shows 300,000 to 450,000 distinct CDR3 sequences, over 15% found once; its top ten account for about 10%. The sequence derives from a human donor in good health (CMV status not recorded). Some clones in this sample may be carry-over from other donors' samples. What was sequenced was PBMCs. The genes are TRBV6-1 and TRBJ2-1; possible D gene TRBD1, 6 bases. CDR3 loop: CASRDSLVVGEQFF. CDR3 nucleotides: TGTGCCAGCAGGGACAGCCTTGTGGTCGGGGAGCAGTTCTTC.